This T cell receptor (beta chain) is drawn from a study of blood T cell repertoires in COVID-19. Generated by immunoSEQ multiplex PCR, the TCRdb table keeps only in-frame clones and is missing some. The table lists about 100,000 clones, 88% of them singletons. Per germline, CDR1 ENHRY and CDR2 SYGVKD. Trimming at V came to 4 bases and at J to 4 bases, leaving 8 bases not matched to a gene. This CDR3 contains 17 residues. The J gene is TRBJ1-3, the V gene TRBV10-3; 12 positions match TRBD1. The material sequenced was peripheral blood. This receptor was identified in a woman aged 55-70 years with acute or convalescent COVID-19. The CDR3 region is CAISGGQGAVDGNTIYF. The CDR3 bases are TGTGCCATCAGTGGGGGACAGGGGGCTGTGGACGGAAACACCATATATTTT.